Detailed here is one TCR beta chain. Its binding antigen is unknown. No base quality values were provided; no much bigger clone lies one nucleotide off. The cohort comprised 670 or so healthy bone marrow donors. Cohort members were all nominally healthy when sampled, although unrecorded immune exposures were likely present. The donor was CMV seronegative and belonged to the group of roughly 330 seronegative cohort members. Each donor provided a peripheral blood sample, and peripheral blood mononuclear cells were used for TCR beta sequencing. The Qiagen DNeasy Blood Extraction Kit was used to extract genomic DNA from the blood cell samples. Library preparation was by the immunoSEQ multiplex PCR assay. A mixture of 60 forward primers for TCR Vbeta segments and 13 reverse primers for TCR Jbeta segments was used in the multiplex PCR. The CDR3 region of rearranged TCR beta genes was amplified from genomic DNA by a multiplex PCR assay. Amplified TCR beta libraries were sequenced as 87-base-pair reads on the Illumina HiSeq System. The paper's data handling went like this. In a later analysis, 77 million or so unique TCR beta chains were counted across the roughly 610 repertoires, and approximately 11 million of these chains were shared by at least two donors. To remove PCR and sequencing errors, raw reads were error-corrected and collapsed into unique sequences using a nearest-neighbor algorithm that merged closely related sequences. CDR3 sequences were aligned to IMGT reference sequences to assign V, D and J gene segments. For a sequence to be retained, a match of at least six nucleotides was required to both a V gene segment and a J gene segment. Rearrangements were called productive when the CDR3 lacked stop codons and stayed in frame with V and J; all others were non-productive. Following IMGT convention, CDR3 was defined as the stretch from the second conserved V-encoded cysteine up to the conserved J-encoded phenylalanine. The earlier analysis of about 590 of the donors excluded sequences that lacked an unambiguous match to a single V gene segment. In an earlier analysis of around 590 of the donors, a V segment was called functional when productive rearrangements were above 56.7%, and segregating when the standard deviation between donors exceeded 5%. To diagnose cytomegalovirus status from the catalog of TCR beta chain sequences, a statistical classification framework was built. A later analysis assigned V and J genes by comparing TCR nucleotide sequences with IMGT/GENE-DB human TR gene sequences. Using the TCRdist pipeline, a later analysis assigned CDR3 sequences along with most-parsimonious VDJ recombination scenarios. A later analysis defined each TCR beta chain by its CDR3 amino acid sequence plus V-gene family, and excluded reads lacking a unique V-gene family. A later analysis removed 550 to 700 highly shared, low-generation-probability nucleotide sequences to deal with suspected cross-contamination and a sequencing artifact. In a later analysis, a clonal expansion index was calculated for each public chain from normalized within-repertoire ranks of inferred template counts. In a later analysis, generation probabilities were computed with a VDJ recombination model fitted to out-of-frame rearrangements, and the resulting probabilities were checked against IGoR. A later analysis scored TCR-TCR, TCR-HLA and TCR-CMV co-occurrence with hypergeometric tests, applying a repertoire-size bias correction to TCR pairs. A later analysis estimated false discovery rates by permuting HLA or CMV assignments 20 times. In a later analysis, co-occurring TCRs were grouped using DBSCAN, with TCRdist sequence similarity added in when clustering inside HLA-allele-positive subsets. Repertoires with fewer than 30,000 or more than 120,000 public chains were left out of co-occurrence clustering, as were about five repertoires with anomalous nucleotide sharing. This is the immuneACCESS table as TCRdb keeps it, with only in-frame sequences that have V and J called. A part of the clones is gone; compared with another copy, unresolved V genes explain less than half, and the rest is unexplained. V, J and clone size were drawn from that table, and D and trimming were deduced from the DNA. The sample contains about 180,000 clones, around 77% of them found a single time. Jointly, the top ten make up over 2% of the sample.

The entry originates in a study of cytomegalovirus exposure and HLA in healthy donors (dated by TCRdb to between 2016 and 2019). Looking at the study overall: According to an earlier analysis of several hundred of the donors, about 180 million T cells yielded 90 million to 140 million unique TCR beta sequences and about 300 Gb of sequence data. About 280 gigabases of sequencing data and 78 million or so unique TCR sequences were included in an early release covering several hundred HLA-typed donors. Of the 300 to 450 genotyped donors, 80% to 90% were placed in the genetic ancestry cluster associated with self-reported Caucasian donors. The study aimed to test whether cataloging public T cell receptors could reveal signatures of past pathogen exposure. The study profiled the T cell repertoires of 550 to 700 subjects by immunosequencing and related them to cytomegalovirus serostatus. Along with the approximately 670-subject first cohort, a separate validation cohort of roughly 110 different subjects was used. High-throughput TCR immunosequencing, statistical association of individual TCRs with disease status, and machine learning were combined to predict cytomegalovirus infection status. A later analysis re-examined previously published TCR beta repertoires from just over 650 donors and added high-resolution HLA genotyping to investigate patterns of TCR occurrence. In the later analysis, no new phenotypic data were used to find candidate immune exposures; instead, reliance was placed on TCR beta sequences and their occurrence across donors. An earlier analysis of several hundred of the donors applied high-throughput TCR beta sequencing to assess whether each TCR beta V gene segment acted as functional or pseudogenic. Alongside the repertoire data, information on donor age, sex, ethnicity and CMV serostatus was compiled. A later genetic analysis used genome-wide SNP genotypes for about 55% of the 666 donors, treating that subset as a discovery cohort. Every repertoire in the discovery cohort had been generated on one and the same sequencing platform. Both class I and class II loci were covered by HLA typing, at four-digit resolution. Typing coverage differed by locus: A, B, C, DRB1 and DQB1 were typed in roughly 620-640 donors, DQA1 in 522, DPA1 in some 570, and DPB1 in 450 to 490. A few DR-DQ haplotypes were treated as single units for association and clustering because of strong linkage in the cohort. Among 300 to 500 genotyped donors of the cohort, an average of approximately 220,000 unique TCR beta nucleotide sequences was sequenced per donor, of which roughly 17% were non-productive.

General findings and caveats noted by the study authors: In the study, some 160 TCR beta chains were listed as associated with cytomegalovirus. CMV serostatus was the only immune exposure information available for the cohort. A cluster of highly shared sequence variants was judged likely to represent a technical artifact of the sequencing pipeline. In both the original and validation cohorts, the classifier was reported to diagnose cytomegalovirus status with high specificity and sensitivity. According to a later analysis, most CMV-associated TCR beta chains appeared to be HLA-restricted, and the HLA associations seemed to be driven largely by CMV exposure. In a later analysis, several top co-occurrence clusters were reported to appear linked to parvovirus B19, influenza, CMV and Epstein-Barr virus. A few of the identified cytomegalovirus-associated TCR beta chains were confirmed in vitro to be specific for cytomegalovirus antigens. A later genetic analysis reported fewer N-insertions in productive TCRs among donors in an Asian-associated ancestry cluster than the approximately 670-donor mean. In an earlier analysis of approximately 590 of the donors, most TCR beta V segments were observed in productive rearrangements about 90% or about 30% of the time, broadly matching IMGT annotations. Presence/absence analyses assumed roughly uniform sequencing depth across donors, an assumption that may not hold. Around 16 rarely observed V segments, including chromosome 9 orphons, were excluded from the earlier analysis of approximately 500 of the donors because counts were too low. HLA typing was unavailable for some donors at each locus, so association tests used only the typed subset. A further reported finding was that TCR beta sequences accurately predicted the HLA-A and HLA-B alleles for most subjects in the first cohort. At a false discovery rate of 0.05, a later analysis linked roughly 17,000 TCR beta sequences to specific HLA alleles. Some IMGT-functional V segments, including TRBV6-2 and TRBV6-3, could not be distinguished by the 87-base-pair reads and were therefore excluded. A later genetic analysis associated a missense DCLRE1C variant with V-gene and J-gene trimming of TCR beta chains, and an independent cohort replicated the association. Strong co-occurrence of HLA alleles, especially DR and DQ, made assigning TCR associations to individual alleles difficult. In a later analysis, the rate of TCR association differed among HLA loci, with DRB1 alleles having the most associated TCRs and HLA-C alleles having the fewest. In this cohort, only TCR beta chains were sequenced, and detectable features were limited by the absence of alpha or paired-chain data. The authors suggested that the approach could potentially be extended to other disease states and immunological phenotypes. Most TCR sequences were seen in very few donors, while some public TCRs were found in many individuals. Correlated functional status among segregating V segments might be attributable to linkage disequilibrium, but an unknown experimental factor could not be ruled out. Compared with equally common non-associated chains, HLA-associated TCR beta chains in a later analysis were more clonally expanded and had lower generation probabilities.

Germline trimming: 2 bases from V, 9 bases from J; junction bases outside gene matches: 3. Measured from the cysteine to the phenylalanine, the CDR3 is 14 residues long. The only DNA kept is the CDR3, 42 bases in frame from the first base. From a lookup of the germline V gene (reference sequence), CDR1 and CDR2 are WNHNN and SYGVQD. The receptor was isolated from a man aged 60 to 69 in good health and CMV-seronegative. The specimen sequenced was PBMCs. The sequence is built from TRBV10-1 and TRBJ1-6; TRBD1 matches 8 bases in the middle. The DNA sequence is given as TGCGCCAGCAGTGAGGACAGGGGCCGTTCACCCCTCCACTTT. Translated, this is CASSEDRGRSPLHF.